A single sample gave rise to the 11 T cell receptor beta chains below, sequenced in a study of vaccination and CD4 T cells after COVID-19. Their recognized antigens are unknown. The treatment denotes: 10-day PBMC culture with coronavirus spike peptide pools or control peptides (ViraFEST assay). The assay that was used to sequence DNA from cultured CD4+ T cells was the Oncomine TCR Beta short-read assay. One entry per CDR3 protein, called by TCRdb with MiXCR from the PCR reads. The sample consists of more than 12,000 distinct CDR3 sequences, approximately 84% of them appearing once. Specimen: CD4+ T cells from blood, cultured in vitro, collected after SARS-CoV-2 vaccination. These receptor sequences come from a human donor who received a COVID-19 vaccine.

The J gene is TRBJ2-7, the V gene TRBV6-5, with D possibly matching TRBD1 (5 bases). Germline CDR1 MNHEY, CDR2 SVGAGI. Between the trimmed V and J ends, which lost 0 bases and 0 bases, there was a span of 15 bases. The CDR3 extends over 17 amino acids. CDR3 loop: CASSYSETGSFSYEQYF. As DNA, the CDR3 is TGTGCCAGCAGTTACTCGGAAACAGGTTCCTTCTCCTACGAGCAGTACTTC.

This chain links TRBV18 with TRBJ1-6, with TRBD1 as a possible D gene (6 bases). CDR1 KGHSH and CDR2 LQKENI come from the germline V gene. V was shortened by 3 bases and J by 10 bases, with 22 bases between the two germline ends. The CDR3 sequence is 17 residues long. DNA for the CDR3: TGTGCCAGCTCACCGTGGGGGTTGGGGGCAGGAGTGTCACCCCTCCACTTT. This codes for CASSPWGLGAGVSPLHF.

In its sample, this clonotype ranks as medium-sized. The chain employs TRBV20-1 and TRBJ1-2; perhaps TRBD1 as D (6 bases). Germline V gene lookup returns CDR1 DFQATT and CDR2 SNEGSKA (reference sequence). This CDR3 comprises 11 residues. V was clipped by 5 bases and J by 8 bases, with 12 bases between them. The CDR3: CSASQGGGYTF. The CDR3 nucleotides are TGCAGTGCTTCACAGGGTGGAGGCTACACCTTC.

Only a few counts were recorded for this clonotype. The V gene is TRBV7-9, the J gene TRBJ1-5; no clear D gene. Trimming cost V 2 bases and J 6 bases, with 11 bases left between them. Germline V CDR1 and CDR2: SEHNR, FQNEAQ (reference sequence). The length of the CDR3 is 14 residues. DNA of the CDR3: TGTGCCAGCAGCTTATCGACGGGTTTTCAGCCCCAGCATTTT. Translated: CASSLSTGFQPQHF.

CDR3 sequence (DNA): TGCGCCAGCAGCCAGGTCAGCACAGATACGCAGTATTTT. Protein sequence: CASSQVSTDTQYF. The gene calls are TRBV10-1 and TRBJ2-3; D uncertain. Germline CDR1 reads WNHNN; CDR2 reads SYGVQD (reference sequence). Trimming took 6 bases from V and 0 from J, leaving 7 bases between them. The CDR3 runs to 13 residues.

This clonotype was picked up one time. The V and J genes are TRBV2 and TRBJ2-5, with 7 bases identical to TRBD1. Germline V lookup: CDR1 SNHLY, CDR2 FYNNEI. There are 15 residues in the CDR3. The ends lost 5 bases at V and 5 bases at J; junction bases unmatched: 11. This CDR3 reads CASSNIQGVLETQYF. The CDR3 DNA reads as TGTGCCAGCAGTAACATCCAGGGGGTGTTGGAGACCCAGTACTTC.

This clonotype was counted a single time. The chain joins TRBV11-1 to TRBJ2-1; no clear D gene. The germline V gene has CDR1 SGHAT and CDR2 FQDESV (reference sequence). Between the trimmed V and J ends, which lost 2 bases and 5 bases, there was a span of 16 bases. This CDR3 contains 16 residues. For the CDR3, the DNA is TGTGCCAGCAGCTTACTTTCGGGCCAGCCCAACAATGAGCAGTTCTTC. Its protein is CASSLLSGQPNNEQFF. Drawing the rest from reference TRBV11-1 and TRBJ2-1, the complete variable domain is EAEVAQSPRYKITEKSQAVAFWCDPISGHATLYWYRQILGQGPELLVQFQDESVVDDSQLPKDRFSAERLKGVDSTLKIQPAELGDSAMYLCASSLLSGQPNNEQFFGPGTRLTVL.

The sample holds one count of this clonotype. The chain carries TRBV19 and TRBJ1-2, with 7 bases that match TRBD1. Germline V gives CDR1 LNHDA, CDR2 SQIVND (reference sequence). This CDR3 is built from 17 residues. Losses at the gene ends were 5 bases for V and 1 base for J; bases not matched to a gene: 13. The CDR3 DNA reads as TGTGCCAGTAGTCCCCCCCGACAGGGCGCACTTAACTATGGCTACACCTTC. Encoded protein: CASSPPRQGALNYGYTF.

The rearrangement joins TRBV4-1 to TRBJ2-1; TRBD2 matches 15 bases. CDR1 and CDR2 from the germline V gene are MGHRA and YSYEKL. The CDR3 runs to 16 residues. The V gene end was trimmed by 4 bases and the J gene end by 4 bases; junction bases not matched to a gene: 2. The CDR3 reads CASSLGTSGGYNEQFF. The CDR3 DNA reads TGCGCCAGCAGCCTTGGGACTAGCGGGGGGTACAATGAGCAGTTCTTC.

In DNA form, the CDR3 reads TGTGCCAGCATCAACCGGATCGGGGGCACTGAAGCTTTCTTT. Amino acids: CASINRIGGTEAFF. The chain is built from TRBV6-2 or TRBV6-3 and TRBJ1-1; perhaps TRBD1 as D (5 bases). The germline V gene encodes CDR1 MNHEY and CDR2 SVGEGT. The CDR3 length is 14 residues. With 7 bases removed from V and 4 bases from J, the gap between germline ends came to 16 bases.

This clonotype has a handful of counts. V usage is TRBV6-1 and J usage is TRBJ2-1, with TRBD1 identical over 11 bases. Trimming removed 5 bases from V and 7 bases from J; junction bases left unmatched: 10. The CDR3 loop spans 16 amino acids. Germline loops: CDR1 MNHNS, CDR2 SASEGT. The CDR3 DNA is TGTGCCAGCAGTCACCTAGGACAGGGGGCTAGAAATGAGCAGTTCTTC. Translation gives CASSHLGQGARNEQFF.